This entry is about one TCR beta chain. These data are taken from a study of hypomethylating agent response in myelodysplastic syndrome. Across the whole study: Patients with neither complete response nor hematologic improvement were classed non-responders.

Two replicates of approximately 200 ng each gave 400 ng DNA per sample, survey resolution. Generated by immunoSEQ multiplex PCR, the TCRdb table keeps only in-frame clones and is missing some. Of approximately 6,000 clones in the sample, 87% are singletons; the top ten hold about 15%. This CDR3 is built from 14 residues. Trimming removed 3 bases from V and 4 bases from J, with 10 bases in between. Germline V gene sequence: CDR1 SGHNT, CDR2 YYREEE (reference sequence). The chain uses TRBV5-4 and TRBJ2-2, with D perhaps matching TRBD1 (6 bases). Sample: bone marrow, taken before or after starting hypomethylating agent treatment for myelodysplastic syndrome (not recorded which). The receptor's source is a human donor with myelodysplastic syndrome. CDR3 DNA sequence: TGTGCCAGCAGCTCGCTCAGGGGCACCGGGGAGCTGTTTTTT. Amino acids: CASSSLRGTGELFF.